This T cell receptor beta chain stems from a study of CD8 T cells in Susac syndrome. Broader study findings: As the study acknowledged, the number of individuals in its TCR sequencing and HLA analysis was relatively small.

Sequencing of TCR beta was carried out in blood CD8+ and CD4+ T cells. TEMRA cells were enriched by FACS, and CD4+ and CD8+ T cells were negatively isolated. Random hexamers were used to reverse transcribe the RNA input (about 0.45 to 1 ug). immunoSEQ multiplex PCR amplified TCR beta CDR3 across 54 Vbeta, 13 Jbeta. TCRdb used MiXCR to reprocess the immunoSEQ multiplex PCR reads, holding one entry per CDR3 protein. The sample has just under 150,000 distinct CDR3 sequences; roughly 95% are singletons. The CDR3 contains 16 residues. V dropped 0 bases and J dropped 0 bases, with 11 bases sitting between them. Germline CDR1 is MNHNS and CDR2 is SASEGT. As regards this clonotype: What it binds is not known.

The sequenced sample was CD4+ T cells from PBMCs. The chain combines TRBV6-1 with TRBJ1-1, with D tentatively TRBD1 (5 bases). The receptor's source is a human donor in good health. The CDR3 sequence is CASSEAPRALNTEAFF. The CDR3, as DNA: TGTGCCAGCAGTGAAGCCCCCAGGGCCTTGAACACTGAAGCTTTCTTT.